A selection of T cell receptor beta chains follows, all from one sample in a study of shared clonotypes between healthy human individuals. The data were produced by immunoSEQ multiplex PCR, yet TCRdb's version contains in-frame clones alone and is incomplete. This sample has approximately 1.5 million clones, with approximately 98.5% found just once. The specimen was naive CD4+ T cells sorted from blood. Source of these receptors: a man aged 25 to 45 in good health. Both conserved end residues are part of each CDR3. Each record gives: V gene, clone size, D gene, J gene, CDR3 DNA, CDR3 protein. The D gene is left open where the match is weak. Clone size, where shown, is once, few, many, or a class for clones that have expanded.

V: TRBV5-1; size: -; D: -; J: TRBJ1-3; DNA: TGCGCCAGCAGCTTGAGTACAGGCGCGTCCCGAGAAAACACCATATATTTT; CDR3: CASSLSTGASRENTIYF
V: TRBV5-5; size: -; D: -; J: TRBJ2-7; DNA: TGTGCCAGCAGCGTTTGGTTCGGTACCGGGACTTTGAACTACGAGCAGTACTTC; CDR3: CASSVWFGTGTLNYEQYF
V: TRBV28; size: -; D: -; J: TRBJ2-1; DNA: TGTGCCAGCAGTCTACCTAGGAGTTTGAATGAGCAGTTCTTC; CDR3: CASSLPRSLNEQFF
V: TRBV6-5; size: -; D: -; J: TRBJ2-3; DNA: TGTGCCAGCAGCCTCCTGGGTGTCCGCACAGATACGCAGTATTTT; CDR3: CASSLLGVRTDTQYF
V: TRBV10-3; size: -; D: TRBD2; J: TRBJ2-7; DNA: TGTGCCATCAGTGAGCCGGTAGCGGGCACCTACGAGCAGTACTTC; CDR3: CAISEPVAGTYEQYF
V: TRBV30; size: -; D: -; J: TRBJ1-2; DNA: TGTGCCTGGGCACAGGGAGGGTATGGCTACACCTTC; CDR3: CAWAQGGYGYTF
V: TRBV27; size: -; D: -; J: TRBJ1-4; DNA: TGTGCCAGCAGTTTATTGTGGGGAACTAATGAAAAACTGTTTTTT; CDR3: CASSLLWGTNEKLFF
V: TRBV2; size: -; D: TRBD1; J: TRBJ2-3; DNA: TGTGCCAGCAGGGGACAGTCGGATACGCAGTATTTT; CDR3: CASRGQSDTQYF
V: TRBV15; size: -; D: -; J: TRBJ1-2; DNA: TGTGCCACCAGCCCCGGGTATGGCTACACCTTC; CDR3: CATSPGYGYTF
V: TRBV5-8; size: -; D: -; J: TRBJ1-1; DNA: TGTGCCAGTCTTAGCTATACTGAAGCTTTCTTT; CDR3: CASLSYTEAFF
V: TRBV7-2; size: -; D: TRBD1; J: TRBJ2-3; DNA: TGTGCCAGCAGCAGATCACCGGACAGGAACACAGATACGCAGTATTTT; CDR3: CASSRSPDRNTDTQYF
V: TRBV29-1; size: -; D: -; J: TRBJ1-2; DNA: TGCAGCGTTGGGGGGAACTATGGCTACACCTTC; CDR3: CSVGGNYGYTF
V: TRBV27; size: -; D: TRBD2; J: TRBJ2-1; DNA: TGTGCCAGCACCTCCCTAGCGGGATTTTACTTTGAGCAGTTCTTC; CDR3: CASTSLAGFYFEQFF
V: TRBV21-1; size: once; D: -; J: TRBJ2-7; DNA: TGTGCCAGCAGCGCCCTTAAGCAATTCTACGAGCAGTACTTC; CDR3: CASSALKQFYEQYF
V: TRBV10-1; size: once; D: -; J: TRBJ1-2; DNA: TGCGCCAGCACCACCTCCCACAGGGACTATGGCTACACCTTC; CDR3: CASTTSHRDYGYTF
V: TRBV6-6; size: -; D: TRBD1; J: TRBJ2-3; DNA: TGTGCCAGCGGACAAGGGACAGTCGCCTCGGATACGCAGTATTTT; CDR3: CASGQGTVASDTQYF
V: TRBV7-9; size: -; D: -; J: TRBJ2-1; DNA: TGTGCCAGCAGCTATCTAGGAGGGTCAAGCTCCTACAATGAGCAGTTCTTC; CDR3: CASSYLGGSSSYNEQFF
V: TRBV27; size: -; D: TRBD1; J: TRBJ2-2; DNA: TGTGCCAGCACCCGGGACAGGATCCCCGGGGAGCTGTTTTTT; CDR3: CASTRDRIPGELFF
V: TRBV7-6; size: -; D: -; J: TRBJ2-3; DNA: TGTGCCAGCAGCCGCGACATCAGCGGCACAGATACGCAGTATTTT; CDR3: CASSRDISGTDTQYF
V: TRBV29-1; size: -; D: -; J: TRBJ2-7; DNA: TGCAGCGTTGACCCGGGCACCTACGAGCAGTACTTC; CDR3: CSVDPGTYEQYF
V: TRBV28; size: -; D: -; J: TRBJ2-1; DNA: TGTGCCAGCAGCCGTTTCGGCCTTGGCTCCTACAATGAGCAGTTCTTC; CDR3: CASSRFGLGSYNEQFF
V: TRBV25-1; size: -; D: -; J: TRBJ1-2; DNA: TGTGCCAGCGGTCACAGCTATGGCTACACCTTC; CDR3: CASGHSYGYTF
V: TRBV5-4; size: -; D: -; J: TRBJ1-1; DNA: TGTGCCAGCAGCTTGATGGGAATAGACACTGAAGCTTTCTTT; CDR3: CASSLMGIDTEAFF
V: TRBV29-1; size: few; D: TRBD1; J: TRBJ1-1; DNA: TGCAGCGCCGCGGACAGGGTAAACACTGAAGCTTTCTTT; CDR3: CSAADRVNTEAFF
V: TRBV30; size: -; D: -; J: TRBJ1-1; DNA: TGTGCCTGGAGTACTCGGGGGGCTGAGGCTTTCTTT; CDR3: CAWSTRGAEAFF
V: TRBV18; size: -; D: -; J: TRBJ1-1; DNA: TGTGCCAGCTCACCAGCCACAGAGCAGAACACTGAAGCTTTCTTT; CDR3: CASSPATEQNTEAFF
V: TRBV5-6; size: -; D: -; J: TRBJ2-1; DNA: TGTGCCAGCAGCAGGAGGGAGGTTAATGAGCAGTTCTTC; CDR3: CASSRREVNEQFF
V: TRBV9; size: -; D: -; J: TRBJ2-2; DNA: TGTGCCAGCAGCGTAGAGGGGTTCGGGGAGCTGTTTTTT; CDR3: CASSVEGFGELFF
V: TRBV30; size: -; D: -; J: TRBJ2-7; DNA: TGTGCCTGGAGTCGCGCTCCCTTCTACGAGCAGTACTTC; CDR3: CAWSRAPFYEQYF
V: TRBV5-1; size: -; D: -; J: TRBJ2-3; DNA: TGCGCCAGCAGCAGAGCGGTTTCGGGCACAGATACGCAGTATTTT; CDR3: CASSRAVSGTDTQYF
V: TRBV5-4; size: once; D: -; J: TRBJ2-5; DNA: TGTGCCAGCAGCCCATCCCTTGATCCGTCCCAAGAGACCCAGTACTTC; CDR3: CASSPSLDPSQETQYF
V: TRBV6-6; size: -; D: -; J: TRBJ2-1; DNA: TGTGCCAGCAGTAACCCGTTGGGTGAGCAGTTCTTC; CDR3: CASSNPLGEQFF
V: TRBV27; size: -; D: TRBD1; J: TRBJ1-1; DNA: TGTGCCAGCAGTTGGGACAGGGGCTTGAACACTGAAGCTTTCTTT; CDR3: CASSWDRGLNTEAFF
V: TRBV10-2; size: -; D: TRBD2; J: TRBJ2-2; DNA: TGCGCCAGCAGTGAGCCCCTAGCGGCGAACACCGGGGAGCTGTTTTTT; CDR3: CASSEPLAANTGELFF
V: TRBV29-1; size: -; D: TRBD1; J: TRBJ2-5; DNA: TGCAGCGTCACGGACAGGGGGACGGGGACCCAGTACTTC; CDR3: CSVTDRGTGTQYF
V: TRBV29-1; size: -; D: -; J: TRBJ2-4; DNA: TGCAGCGTTTTTGGGGGAAACATTCAGTACTTC; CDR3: CSVFGGNIQYF
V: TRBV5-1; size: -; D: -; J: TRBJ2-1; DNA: TGCGCCAGCAGCTTGTTGGGCAATGAGCAGTTCTTC; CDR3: CASSLLGNEQFF
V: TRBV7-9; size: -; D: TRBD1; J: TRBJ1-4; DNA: TGTGCCAGCAGCTTGACAGGGATTAATGAAAAACTGTTTTTT; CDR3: CASSLTGINEKLFF
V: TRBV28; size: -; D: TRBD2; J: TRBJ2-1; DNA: TGTGCCAGCAGTCAACTAGCGGGACTAGGTAATGAGCAGTTCTTC; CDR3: CASSQLAGLGNEQFF
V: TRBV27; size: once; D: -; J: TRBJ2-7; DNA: TGTGCCAGCAGTTTAAGAACGGGGGAGCAGTACTTC; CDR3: CASSLRTGEQYF
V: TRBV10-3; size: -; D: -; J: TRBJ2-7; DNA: TGTGCCAGCCGACAGTACTCCTACGAGCAGTACTTC; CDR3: CASRQYSYEQYF
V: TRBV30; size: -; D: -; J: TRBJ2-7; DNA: TGTGCCGGACAGGGTAGCGGGAGTTCATCCTACGAGCAGTACTTC; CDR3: CAGQGSGSSSYEQYF
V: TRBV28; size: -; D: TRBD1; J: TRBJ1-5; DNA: TGTGCCAGCAGTCGCCTAGGGACAGGGGGCAAGCCCCAGCATTTT; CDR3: CASSRLGTGGKPQHF
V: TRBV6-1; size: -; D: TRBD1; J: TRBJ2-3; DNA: TGTGCCAGCAGTGAAACCAGGGGGCCTACGCAGTATTTT; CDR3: CASSETRGPTQYF
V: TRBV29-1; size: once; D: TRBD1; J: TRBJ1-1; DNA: TGCAGCGTTCTGGGGACAGGGGTTACTGAAGCTTTCTTT; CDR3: CSVLGTGVTEAFF
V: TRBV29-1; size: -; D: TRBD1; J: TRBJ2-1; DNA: TGCACTCTTGTAGGGGGACAGGGGACTTACAATGAGCAGTTCTTC; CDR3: CTLVGGQGTYNEQFF